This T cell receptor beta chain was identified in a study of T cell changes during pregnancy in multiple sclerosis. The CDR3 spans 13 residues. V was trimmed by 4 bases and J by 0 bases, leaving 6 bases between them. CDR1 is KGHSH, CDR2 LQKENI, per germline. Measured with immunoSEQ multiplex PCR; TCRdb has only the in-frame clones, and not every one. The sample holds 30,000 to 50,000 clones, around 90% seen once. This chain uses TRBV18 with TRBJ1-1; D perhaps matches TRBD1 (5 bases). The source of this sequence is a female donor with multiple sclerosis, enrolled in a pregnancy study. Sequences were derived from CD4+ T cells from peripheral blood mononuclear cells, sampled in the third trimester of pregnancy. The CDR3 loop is CASSQGVNTEAFF. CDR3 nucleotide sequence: TGTGCCAGCTCACAAGGGGTGAACACTGAAGCTTTCTTT.